This T cell receptor (beta chain) appears in the sequencing data of a study of CD8 T cells in Susac syndrome. Germline lookup yields CDR1 MGHDK and CDR2 SYGVNS. This CDR3 is built from 15 residues. Trimming at V came to 11 bases and at J to 2 bases, leaving 11 bases not matched to a gene. Sequencing of TCR beta was carried out in blood CD8+ and CD4+ T cells. Age- and sex-matched healthy donors served as the control group. TEMRA cells were FACS-enriched and CD8+ and CD4+ T cells negatively isolated. RNA totalling roughly 0.45 to 1 ug underwent reverse transcription with random hexamers. Across 54 Vbeta and 13 Jbeta, immunoSEQ multiplex PCR amplified TCR beta CDR3. TCRdb re-called the immunoSEQ multiplex PCR reads through MiXCR, storing one row per CDR3 protein. The sample contains some 160,000 distinct CDR3 sequences, roughly nine tenths of which appear only once.

The chain links TRBV25-1 to TRBJ2-3; 9 bases are shared with TRBD1. The origin of this receptor is a human donor in good health. Sample: CD4+ T cells from PBMCs. The CDR3 sequence: CAVPGTGRYTDTQYF. In DNA, the CDR3 is TGTGCCGTTCCCGGGACAGGGCGATACACAGATACGCAGTATTTT. The full variable domain, rest sourced from reference TRBV25-1 and TRBJ2-3, is EADIYQTPRYLVIGTGKKITLECSQTMGHDKMYWYQQDPGMELHLIHYSYGVNSTEKGDLSSESTVSRIRTEHFPLTLESARPSHTSQYLCAVPGTGRYTDTQYFGPGTRLTVL.